This T cell receptor beta chain was identified during a study of cytomegalovirus exposure and HLA in healthy donors. Study-wide points: Productive status was seen about 87% or about 30% of the time for most TCR beta V segments in an earlier analysis. The authors later found most CMV-associated TCR beta chains appeared HLA-restricted. Based on reports, TCR beta sequences accurately predicted HLA-A and HLA-B alleles for most subjects.

V lost 3 bases and J lost 14, with 25 bases in between. The CDR3 covers 15 residues. Germline V gene lookup returns CDR1 KGHSH and CDR2 LQKENI. In the PCR, 60 Vbeta and 13 Jbeta primers were used. Sequenced by immunoSEQ multiplex PCR; TCRdb stores in-frame clones only, minus some. The table lists about 160,000 clones, around 79% of them singletons. In regard to this clone: What it binds is not known.

The clonotype originates from a woman in her 40s in good health and CMV-seronegative. The chain couples TRBV18 to TRBJ1-2; D is perhaps TRBD1 (6 bases). Source material: PBMCs. The CDR3, as DNA: TGTGCCAGCTCACCCCAAGCAGGGGCGGAGGAGGTTGCTACCTTC. Protein product: CASSPQAGAEEVATF. The full variable domain, with the rest looked up from reference TRBV18 and TRBJ1-2, is NAGVMQNPRHLVRRRGQEARLRCSPMKGHSHVYWYRQLPEEGLKFMVYLQKENIIDESGMPKERFSAEFPKEGPSILRIQQVVRGDSAAYFCASSPQAGAEEVATFGSGTRLTVV.